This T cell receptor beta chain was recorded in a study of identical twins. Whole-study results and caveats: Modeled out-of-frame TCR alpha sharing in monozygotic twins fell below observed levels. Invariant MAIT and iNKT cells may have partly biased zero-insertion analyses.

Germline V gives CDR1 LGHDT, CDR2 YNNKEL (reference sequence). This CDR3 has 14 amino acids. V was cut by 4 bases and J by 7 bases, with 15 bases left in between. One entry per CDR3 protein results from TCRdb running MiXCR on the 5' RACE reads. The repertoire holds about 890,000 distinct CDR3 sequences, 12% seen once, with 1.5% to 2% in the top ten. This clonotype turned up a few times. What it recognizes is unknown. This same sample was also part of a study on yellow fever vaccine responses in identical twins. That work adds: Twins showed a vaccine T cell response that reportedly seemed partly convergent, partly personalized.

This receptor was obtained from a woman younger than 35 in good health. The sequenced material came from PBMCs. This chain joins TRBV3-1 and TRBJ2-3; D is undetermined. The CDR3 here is CASSRIYGANTQYF. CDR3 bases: TGTGCCAGCAGCCGCATATACGGTGCGAATACGCAGTATTTT.